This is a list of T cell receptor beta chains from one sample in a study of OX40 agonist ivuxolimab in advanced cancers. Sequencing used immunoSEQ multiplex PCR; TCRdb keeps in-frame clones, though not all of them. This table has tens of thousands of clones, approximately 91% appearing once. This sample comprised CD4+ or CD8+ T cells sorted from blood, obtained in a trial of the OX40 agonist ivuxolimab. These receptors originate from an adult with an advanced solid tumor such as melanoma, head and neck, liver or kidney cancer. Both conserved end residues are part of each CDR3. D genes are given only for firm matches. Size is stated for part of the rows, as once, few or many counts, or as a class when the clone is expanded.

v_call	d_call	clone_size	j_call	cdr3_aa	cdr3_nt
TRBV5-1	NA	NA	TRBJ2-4	CASSLTGDETIQYF	TGCGCCAGCAGCTTGACGGGGGATGAAACCATTCAGTACTTC
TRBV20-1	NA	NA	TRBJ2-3	CSASIRDTQYF	TGCAGTGCTAGTATCAGGGATACGCAGTATTTT
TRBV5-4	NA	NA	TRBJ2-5	CASSLGQGLETQYF	TGTGCCAGCAGCTTGGGGCAGGGTTTGGAGACCCAGTACTTC
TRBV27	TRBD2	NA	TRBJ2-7	CASSFSSGRYEQYF	TGTGCCAGCAGTTTCTCTAGCGGGAGGTACGAGCAGTACTTC
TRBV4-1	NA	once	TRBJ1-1	CASSLSPGRNTEAFF	TGCGCCAGCAGTTTGAGTCCCGGGAGAAACACTGAAGCTTTCTTT
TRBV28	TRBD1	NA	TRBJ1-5	CASSPPRQGLGQPQHF	TGTGCCAGCAGTCCCCCCCGACAGGGTTTAGGTCAGCCCCAGCATTTT
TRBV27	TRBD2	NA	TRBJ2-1	CASSSGLAGRNEQFF	TGTGCCAGCAGTTCGGGACTAGCGGGAAGAAATGAGCAGTTCTTC
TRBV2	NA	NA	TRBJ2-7	CASSSQQRSYEQYF	TGTGCCAGCAGCAGTCAACAGCGTTCCTACGAGCAGTACTTC
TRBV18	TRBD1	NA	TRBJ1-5	CASSPPQTGGGNQPQHF	TGTGCCAGCTCACCACCCCAAACAGGGGGTGGCAATCAGCCCCAGCATTTT
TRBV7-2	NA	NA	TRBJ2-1	CASSSPSGNEQFF	TGTGCCAGCAGCTCCCCCTCCGGCAATGAGCAGTTCTTC
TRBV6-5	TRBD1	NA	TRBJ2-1	CASSGNQGARNEQFF	TGTGCCAGCAGTGGGAATCAGGGGGCGCGGAATGAGCAGTTCTTC
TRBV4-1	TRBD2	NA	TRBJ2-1	CASSEGLAPHNEQFF	TGCGCCAGCAGCGAAGGACTAGCGCCCCACAATGAGCAGTTCTTC
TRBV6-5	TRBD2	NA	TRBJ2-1	CASSYQAGGHYNEQFF	TGTGCCAGCAGTTACCAAGCGGGAGGACACTACAATGAGCAGTTCTTC
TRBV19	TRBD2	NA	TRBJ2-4	CASSTRTSGLLAKNIQYF	TGTGCCAGTAGTACCCGGACTAGCGGTTTGCTAGCCAAAAACATTCAGTACTTC
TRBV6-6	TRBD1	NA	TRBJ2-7	CASSTRTGTGEQYF	TGTGCCAGCAGTACCCGGACAGGAACCGGCGAGCAGTACTTC
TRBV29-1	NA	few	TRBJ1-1	CSVTGQLGVEAFF	TGCAGCGTTACAGGACAGTTGGGCGTTGAAGCTTTCTTT
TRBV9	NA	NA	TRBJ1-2	CASSVGQTGGYTF	TGTGCCAGCAGCGTAGGACAGACTGGCGGCTACACCTTC
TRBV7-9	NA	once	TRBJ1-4	CASSFALGATNEKLFF	TGTGCCAGCAGCTTCGCCCTGGGTGCAACTAATGAAAAACTGTTTTTT
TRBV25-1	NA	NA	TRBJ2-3	CASSTRPGASTDTQYF	TGTGCCAGCAGTACACGCCCGGGAGCTAGCACAGATACGCAGTATTTT
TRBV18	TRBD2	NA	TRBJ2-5	CASSPFGLAGVATETQYF	TGTGCCAGCTCACCATTCGGACTAGCGGGAGTAGCGACGGAGACCCAGTACTTC
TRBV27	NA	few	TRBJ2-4	CASSSRNIQYF	TGTGCCAGCAGTTCGAGAAACATTCAGTACTTC
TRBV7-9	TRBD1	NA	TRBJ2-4	CASSFFLGQSFDKNIQYF	TGTGCCAGCAGCTTTTTTCTGGGACAGTCATTTGACAAAAACATTCAGTACTTC
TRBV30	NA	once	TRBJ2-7	CAWSGPLYEQYF	TGTGCCTGGAGCGGACCGCTCTACGAGCAGTACTTC
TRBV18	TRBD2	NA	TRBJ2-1	CASSHAGVSYNEQFF	TGTGCCAGCTCCCATGCGGGGGTGTCCTACAATGAGCAGTTCTTC
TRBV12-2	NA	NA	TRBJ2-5	CASRSSRGLAGEQYF	TGTGCAAGTCGCTCCAGTCGGGGACTAGCGGGGGAGCAGTACTTC
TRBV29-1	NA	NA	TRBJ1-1	CSVSGHLSTEAFF	TGCAGCGTTTCGGGACACCTGAGTACTGAAGCTTTCTTT
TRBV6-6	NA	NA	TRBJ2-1	CASAVMNEQFF	TGTGCCAGCGCAGTTATGAATGAGCAGTTCTTC
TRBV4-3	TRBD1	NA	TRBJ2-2	CASSQGPDRASGELFF	TGCGCCAGCAGCCAAGGCCCGGACAGGGCGTCCGGGGAGCTGTTTTTT
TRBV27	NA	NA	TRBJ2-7	CASSSRGSAGRGGYEQYF	TGTGCCAGCAGTTCGCGGGGGAGCGCGGGACGAGGGGGATACGAGCAGTACTTC
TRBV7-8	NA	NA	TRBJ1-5	CASSLEGRGPQHF	TGTGCCAGCAGCTTAGAGGGTAGAGGACCCCAGCATTTT
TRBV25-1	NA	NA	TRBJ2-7	CASSARLAVLEQYF	TGTGCCAGCAGTGCTAGATTAGCGGTGTTGGAGCAGTACTTC